Listed here is a single T cell receptor beta chain. Germline CDR1 MNHEY, CDR2 SMNVEV (reference sequence). The CDR3 length is 15 residues. Trimming pared 6 bases from V and 4 bases from J, leaving 16 bases between. This entry belongs to a study of blood T cell repertoires in COVID-19. For the study at large: T cells, B-cell-depleted T cells, or PBMCs supplied cDNA or gDNA.

The assay was immunoSEQ multiplex PCR, and TCRdb's table has in-frame clones only and misses some. Here the sample spans about 130,000 clones, around 90% being singletons. This TCR was sampled from a man aged 45-65 years with COVID-19, enrolled during active disease. V is TRBV27 and J is TRBJ1-3; D is possibly TRBD1 (5 bases). The sample was peripheral blood. The CDR3 sequence: CASSLRAGLGNTIYF. The CDR3 DNA follows: TGTGCCAGCAGCCTCCGGGCAGGGCTAGGAAACACCATATATTTT.